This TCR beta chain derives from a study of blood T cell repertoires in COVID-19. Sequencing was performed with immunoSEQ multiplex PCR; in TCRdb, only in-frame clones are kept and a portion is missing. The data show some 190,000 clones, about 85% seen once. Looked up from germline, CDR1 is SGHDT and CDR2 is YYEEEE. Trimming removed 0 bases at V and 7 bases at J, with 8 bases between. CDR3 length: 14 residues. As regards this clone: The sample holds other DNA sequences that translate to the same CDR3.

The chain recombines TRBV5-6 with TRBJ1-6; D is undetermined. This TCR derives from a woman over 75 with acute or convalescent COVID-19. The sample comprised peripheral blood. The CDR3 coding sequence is TGTGCCAGCAGCTTGGAGGCAGGAAATTCACCCCTCCACTTT. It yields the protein CASSLEAGNSPLHF.